This T cell receptor beta chain was identified during a study of beta chain features in type 1 diabetes. As every portion of the isolated RNA was reverse transcribed, the sequencing read expressed TCRB transcripts. TCRdb's table, derived via immunoSEQ multiplex PCR, lists solely in-frame clones and lacks some. The data show some 900,000 clones, roughly a sixth seen once. Germline V gene sequence: CDR1 SQVTM, CDR2 ANQGSEA. The CDR3 covers 11 residues. V lost 3 bases to trimming and J lost 3 bases, with 2 bases between them. The chain carries TRBV29-1 and TRBJ2-2; D remains unclear. This TCR came from a woman aged 18-29 years in good health. Material for sequencing was naive CD4+ T cells from blood. The CDR3: CSVDDTGELFF. CDR3 in DNA: TGCAGCGTTGATGACACCGGGGAGCTGTTTTTT.